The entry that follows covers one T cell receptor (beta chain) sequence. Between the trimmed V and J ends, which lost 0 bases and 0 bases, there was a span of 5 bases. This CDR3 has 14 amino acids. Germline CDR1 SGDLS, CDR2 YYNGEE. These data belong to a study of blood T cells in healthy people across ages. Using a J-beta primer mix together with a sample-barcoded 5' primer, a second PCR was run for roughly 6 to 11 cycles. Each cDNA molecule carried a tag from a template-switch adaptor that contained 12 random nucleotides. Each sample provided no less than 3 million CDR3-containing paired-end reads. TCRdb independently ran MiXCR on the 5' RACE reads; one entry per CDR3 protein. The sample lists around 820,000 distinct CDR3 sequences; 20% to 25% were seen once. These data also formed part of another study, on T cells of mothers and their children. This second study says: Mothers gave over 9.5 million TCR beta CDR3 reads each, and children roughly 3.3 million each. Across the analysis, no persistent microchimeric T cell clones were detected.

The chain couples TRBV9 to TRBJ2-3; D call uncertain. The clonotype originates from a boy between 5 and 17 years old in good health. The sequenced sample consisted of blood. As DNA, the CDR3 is TGTGCCAGCAGCGTAGCGGTTAGCACAGATACGCAGTATTTT. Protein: CASSVAVSTDTQYF.